This TCR beta chain derives from a study of shared clonotypes between healthy human individuals. Using immunoSEQ multiplex PCR, the repertoire was profiled, and TCRdb retains in-frame clones only, with some absent. The sample carries some 2,500,000 clones, 90% to 95% recorded once. The germline V and J ends were trimmed by 4 bases and 4 bases, with 11 bases remaining between them. The CDR3 has 14 residues. From germline, CDR1 is MNHNS and CDR2 SASEGT. Regarding this clone: Antigen: not known.

Broader study findings: On the whole, naive subsets had larger estimated richness than memory subsets had.

The chain carries TRBV6-1 and TRBJ1-3, with D tentatively TRBD1 (6 bases). The material sequenced was naive CD4+ T cells from PBMCs. Subset indicated: CD45RA+ positively selected. This TCR derives from a man between 18 and 35 years old in good health. Some clones in this sample may be carry-over from other donors' samples. As DNA, the CDR3 is TGTGCCAGCAGTGCCACAGGGTTCGGAAACACCATATATTTT. It translates to CASSATGFGNTIYF.